Listed below are T cell receptor beta chains from one sample, sequenced in a study of T cells in tumors after PD-1 blockade. Here immunoSEQ multiplex PCR was the method, and the copy in TCRdb shows in-frame clones only, minus some. This table has roughly 48,000 clones, roughly 80% appearing once. The starting material was PBMCs, obtained before anti-PD-1 treatment. These receptors were collected from a human donor with basal cell carcinoma. Both conserved end residues are trimmed from each CDR3. D genes are given only for firm matches.

CDR3 length,D gene,J gene,V gene,CDR3 protein
13,NA,TRBJ1-1,TRBV18,ASSPDRPRGTEAF
12,NA,TRBJ2-5,TRBV12-1,ASSFWDRQETQY
13,NA,TRBJ1-2,TRBV14,ASSQASGEAYGYT
9,NA,TRBJ2-1,TRBV2,ASGPYNEQF
13,NA,TRBJ1-3,TRBV2,ASSGGSGTGNTIY
11,NA,TRBJ2-6,TRBV15,ATRDPGANVLT
12,TRBD1,TRBJ1-2,TRBV5-4,ASSSGQGRGGYT
15,NA,TRBJ2-3,TRBV6-1,ASSEASLAWDPDTQY
14,NA,TRBJ2-5,TRBV7-9,ASSSPGRSSQETQY
14,NA,TRBJ2-6,TRBV10-3,AISESEGSGANVLT
11,NA,TRBJ2-7,TRBV10-1,ASSEVVGYEQY
10,NA,TRBJ2-1,TRBV29-1,SVPDLNNEQF
17,TRBD2,TRBJ2-3,TRBV7-2,ASTLSWTSGGNPTDTQY
14,NA,TRBJ2-2,TRBV5-1,ASSLVGVSNTGELF
13,NA,TRBJ2-6,TRBV6-5,ASSADTSGANVLT
10,NA,TRBJ1-5,TRBV6-5,ASRAPNQPQH
12,NA,TRBJ2-2,TRBV19,ASSFAGIAGELF
11,TRBD2,TRBJ2-1,TRBV2,ASGAGGYNEQF
13,TRBD1,TRBJ2-5,TRBV5-1,ASSRRTGTEETQY
13,TRBD1,TRBJ1-4,TRBV28,ASSSQTGMNEKLF
14,NA,TRBJ1-3,TRBV27,ASSPGTEASGNTIY
13,NA,TRBJ1-6,TRBV3-1/TRBV3-2,ASSQAMGVGSPLH
13,NA,TRBJ2-2,TRBV7-9,ASSFMGDGTGELF
15,TRBD2,TRBJ2-1,TRBV14,ASSSGGAASRNNEQF
11,NA,TRBJ2-3,TRBV6-5,ASKAQGSDTQY
13,TRBD1,TRBJ1-4,TRBV19,ASSMYRDRGFKLF
16,NA,TRBJ1-5,TRBV3-1/TRBV3-2,ASSQDRPGRTSNQPQH
12,TRBD2,TRBJ2-1,TRBV6-4,ASSVAGGHNEQF
12,NA,TRBJ1-5,TRBV5-6,ASSRRDGNQPQH
13,TRBD1,TRBJ2-7,TRBV6-5,ASSYGQGGTYEQY
10,NA,TRBJ1-6,TRBV5-1,ASSLSGSPLH